This record concerns one T cell receptor (beta chain) sequence. Its antigen target is currently unknown. Base qualities are missing; no much larger clone stands one base away. Library preparation employed the immunoSEQ multiplex PCR assay. DNA from the cultured, isolated CD4+ T cells was subjected to TCR beta CDR3 sequencing. Regarding the original processing steps: Non-productive TCR sequences were removed and reads were trimmed to the CDR3 region, keeping CDR3s of at least 7 amino acids. The MANAFEST web app was used to pick out antigen-specific clonotypes by comparing their expansion in peptide wells with that in reference cultures. For clones to be considered positive, expansion at FDR<0.05 versus reference and all other wells, an odds ratio above 5, and a frequency above 0.1% in two replicate wells were required. A clonotype was called cross-reactive if it was significantly expanded both in SARS-CoV-2 spike wells and in at least one common cold coronavirus spike condition. CDR3 similarity was assessed by Levenshtein distance with the stringdist R package, and unrooted trees were built with ape in R 3.6.1. This immuneACCESS table, as held by TCRdb, lists in-frame sequences with V and J called but not all clones. Of the missing ones, under half trace to an unresolved V gene in checked studies; the others have no known cause. V and J calls plus clone size are reproduced from that table; the DNA served to infer D and trimming. Across this sample there are about 27,000 clones, with roughly 68% seen only once. The ten biggest clones cover 20% to 25% of the sample.

The record originates from a study of vaccination effects on CD4 cells after COVID-19 (dated by TCRdb to 2022 to 2024). For the wider study: Participants received two doses of either the BNT162b2 or the mRNA-1273 mRNA SARS-CoV-2 vaccine. SARS-CoV-2 spike-specific CD4+ TCR repertoires from before and after mRNA vaccination were compared in COVID-19 convalescent patients and in infection-naive vaccine recipients. A total of 10 COVID-19 convalescent patients and a handful of SARS-CoV-2-naive healthy vaccine recipients were included in the full study. In the study, cultures from other donors were sequenced using the Oncomine TCR Beta short-read assay on an Illumina iSeq 100. Overall study results and their limits: At late post-vaccination timepoints, both infection-induced and vaccine-induced clones showed marked clonal contraction, consistent with waning T cell responses. The study was limited by a small number of convalescent patients, and early post-infection timepoints were lacking. Among healthy vaccine recipients, nearly all vaccine-induced clones were SARS-CoV-2 mono-reactive, and only 1 of 255 was cross-reactive with common cold coronaviruses.

The ViraFEST assay stimulated PBMC with viral peptide pools and then used TCR sequencing to identify antigen-specific CD4+ T cell clonotypes by expansion. After around ten days of culture, CD4+ T cells were isolated with the EasySep CD4+ T cell isolation kit. None of the healthy vaccine recipients had a prior SARS-CoV-2 infection, which was confirmed by nucleocapsid antibody tests that came back negative both before and after vaccination. Some 2 million PBMC per well were cultured with around 9.8 ug/ml peptides in IMDM containing 5% human AB serum, approximately 10 IU/ml IL-2 and gentamicin. On days 3 and 7, half of the culture medium was replaced with fresh IL-2-containing medium. Unless noted otherwise, every peptide stimulation condition was cultured in triplicate wells. Using Ficoll-Paque Plus gradient centrifugation, PBMC were separated from whole blood and then either used fresh or cryopreserved at -140C. The overlapping peptide pools covered the spike proteins of SARS-CoV-2 and of the common cold coronaviruses HCoV-NL63, HCoV-OC43 and HCoV-229E. Genomic DNA was extracted from cultured CD4+ T cells with the QIAamp micro DNA kit.

From a lookup of the germline V gene, CDR1 and CDR2 are SNHLY and FYNNEI. V drops 3 bases and J drops 4 bases, leaving 10 bases in between. The CDR3 covers 14 residues, taking in both the cysteine and the phenylalanine. The CDR3 DNA has 42 bases and is translated from base 1. This chain joins TRBV2 to TRBJ1-3, with the D gene call left open. The source was CD4+ T cells from PBMCs cultured with HCoV-NL63 spike peptides, collected before COVID-19 vaccination. This sample's cell subset or site label indicates: HCoV-NL63 spike overlapping peptide pool stimulation. The TCR originated in a human donor who received a COVID-19 vaccine. The DNA sequence follows: TGTGCCAGCAGTGATTCGAGAGGAGGAAACACCATATATTTT. Translated, this gives CASSDSRGGNTIYF.